The TCR beta chain under discussion was sequenced for a study of cytomegalovirus exposure and HLA in healthy donors. Findings and limits, study-wide: A link between a missense DCLRE1C variant and TCR beta V- and J-gene trimming emerged from a later analysis.

Comments on this clone: Its antigen is not identified.

Researchers ran the PCR with 60 Vbeta and 13 Jbeta primers. The assay was immunoSEQ multiplex PCR, and TCRdb's table has in-frame clones only and misses some. The sample lists approximately 210,000 clones; about four fifths were seen once. Per germline, CDR1 MNHEY and CDR2 SVGAGI. With V trimmed by 5 bases and J by 8 bases, 7 bases remained unmatched. This CDR3 region has 15 residues. The sample consisted of PBMCs. This sequence was found in a man in his forties or fifties in good health and CMV-seropositive. V gene TRBV6-5 combines with J gene TRBJ1-4; 11 positions match TRBD1. CDR3 sequence: CASSPRTGGKEKLFF. The CDR3 DNA sequence: TGTGCCAGCAGTCCGAGGACAGGGGGCAAGGAAAAACTGTTTTTT.